This TCR beta chain was obtained from a study of chemoradiotherapy in HPV16-positive cancers. Looking at the study overall: Candidate HPV-specific T-cell clones and common TCR motifs came from functional assays in a couple of HPV16-positive patients.

CDR1 and CDR2 from the germline V gene are SEHNR and FQNEAQ (reference sequence). Between the trimmed V and J ends, which lost 4 bases and 5 bases, there was a span of 23 bases. There are 17 residues in the CDR3. This table comes from immunoSEQ multiplex PCR, and its TCRdb copy is limited to in-frame clones, with some not included. The sample carries some 15,000 clones, about 86% recorded once. The J gene is TRBJ1-1, the V gene TRBV7-9; TRBD1 is a possible D gene (5 bases). This sample comprised blood, obtained from a patient who underwent chemoradiotherapy. The source of this sequence is a human donor with HPV-associated anogenital cancer. CDR3 bases: TGTGCCAGCAGCTCCGGCCGGTGGATGGGGGGATGGACTGAAGCTTTCTTT. It codes for CASSSGRWMGGWTEAFF.